The T cell receptor beta chain described here comes from a study of T cell responses to AZD1222 COVID-19 vaccine. With 7 bases removed from V and 3 bases from J, the gap between germline ends came to 4 bases. In germline, CDR1 is SNHLY, CDR2 FYNNEI. This CDR3 contains 11 residues. On this clone: What it recognizes is unknown.

The method was immunoSEQ multiplex PCR; TCRdb's version includes in-frame clones alone and lacks a portion of them. The table lists about 70,000 clones, 75% to 95% of them singletons. General observations from the study: Among the donors, most were white British and more were female, and clonal diversity was possibly underestimated. The study found Spike-specific TCR breadth and depth rose after two AZD1222 doses.

The chain is built from TRBV2 and TRBJ2-1; D ambiguous. The sample was peripheral blood, taken 28 days after the second AZD1222 dose. This TCR was sampled from an adult who received the AZD1222 COVID-19 vaccine. CDR3 loop: CASTIYNEQFF. CDR3 DNA sequence: TGTGCCAGCACAATCTACAATGAGCAGTTCTTC. Looking up the rest from reference TRBV2 and TRBJ2-1 gives the full variable domain: EPEVTQTPSHQVTQMGQEVILRCVPISNHLYFYWYRQILGQKVEFLVSFYNNEISEKSEIFDDQFSVERPDGSNFTLKIRSTKLEDSAMYFCASTIYNEQFFGPGTRLTVL.